A selection of T cell receptor beta chains follows, all from one sample in a study of T-cell reconstitution after alpha-beta-depleted transplantation in children. TCRdb independently ran MiXCR on the PCR reads; one entry per CDR3 protein. The sample holds 250,000 to 300,000 distinct CDR3 sequences, 6% to 10% seen once. The source material was peripheral blood, sampled 360 days after TCRalphabeta/CD19-depleted stem cell transplant. These receptors originate from a female patient aged 2-9 years who had a stem cell transplant for Fanconi anemia, so the T cells may come from the graft donor. Both conserved end residues are part of each CDR3. The D gene is left open where the match is weak. The listing skips clone size in some rows; elsewhere it reads once, few, many or a size class.

j_call: TRBJ1-1
clone_size: many
v_call: TRBV9
d_call: NA
cdr3_aa: CASSPHIGDTEAFF
cdr3_nt: TGTGCCAGCAGCCCCCACATCGGAGACACTGAAGCTTTCTTT

j_call: TRBJ2-1
clone_size: many
v_call: TRBV29-1
d_call: TRBD2
cdr3_aa: CSVSGTSESSYNEQFF
cdr3_nt: TGCAGCGTTTCGGGGACTAGCGAGAGCTCCTACAATGAGCAGTTCTTC

j_call: TRBJ2-3
clone_size: NA
v_call: TRBV6-1
d_call: NA
cdr3_aa: CASKQTITDTQYF
cdr3_nt: TGTGCCAGCAAACAAACAATCACAGATACGCAGTATTTT

j_call: TRBJ2-3
clone_size: NA
v_call: TRBV5-8
d_call: NA
cdr3_aa: CASSSGVSDPSTDTQYF
cdr3_nt: TGTGCCAGCAGCTCGGGGGTCTCGGATCCTAGCACAGATACGCAGTATTTT

j_call: TRBJ2-7
clone_size: many
v_call: TRBV6-1
d_call: TRBD1
cdr3_aa: CASSEVGDSQFEQYF
cdr3_nt: TGTGCCAGCAGTGAGGTTGGGGACAGCCAGTTCGAGCAGTACTTC

j_call: TRBJ2-1
clone_size: many
v_call: TRBV12-3/TRBV12-4
d_call: TRBD2
cdr3_aa: CASILAGTSSYNEQFF
cdr3_nt: TGTGCCAGCATTTTAGCGGGGACGAGCTCCTACAATGAGCAGTTCTTC

j_call: TRBJ1-1
clone_size: NA
v_call: TRBV25-1
d_call: NA
cdr3_aa: CASSVLEQGNTEAFF
cdr3_nt: TGTGCCAGCAGTGTCCTGGAGCAGGGGAACACTGAAGCTTTCTTT

j_call: TRBJ2-5
clone_size: many
v_call: TRBV5-5
d_call: NA
cdr3_aa: CASSLIRGRQETQYF
cdr3_nt: TGTGCCAGCAGCTTGATAAGGGGACGACAAGAGACCCAGTACTTC

j_call: TRBJ1-2
clone_size: medium-sized
v_call: TRBV3-1
d_call: NA
cdr3_aa: CASSQDKGILNGYTF
cdr3_nt: TGTGCCAGCAGCCAAGATAAGGGAATATTGAATGGCTACACCTTC

j_call: TRBJ2-1
clone_size: many
v_call: TRBV6-1
d_call: NA
cdr3_aa: CASSLTMAYNEQFF
cdr3_nt: TGTGCCAGCAGCCTAACAATGGCTTACAATGAGCAGTTCTTC

j_call: TRBJ2-3
clone_size: NA
v_call: TRBV27
d_call: TRBD2
cdr3_aa: CASSLRRGDTDTQYF
cdr3_nt: TGTGCCAGCAGTTTACGGCGGGGGGACACAGATACGCAGTATTTT

j_call: TRBJ2-4
clone_size: many
v_call: TRBV13
d_call: TRBD2
cdr3_aa: CASSISGENIQYF
cdr3_nt: TGTGCCAGCAGCATCAGCGGGGAAAACATTCAGTACTTC

j_call: TRBJ2-3
clone_size: NA
v_call: TRBV6-2/TRBV6-3
d_call: TRBD2
cdr3_aa: CASSYWSSGEDTQYF
cdr3_nt: TGTGCCAGCAGTTACTGGTCTAGCGGGGAAGATACGCAGTATTTT

j_call: TRBJ2-7
clone_size: many
v_call: TRBV29-1
d_call: TRBD2
cdr3_aa: CSVAGDLYEQYF
cdr3_nt: TGCAGCGTAGCGGGAGACCTCTACGAGCAGTACTTC

j_call: TRBJ2-3
clone_size: NA
v_call: TRBV20-1
d_call: TRBD1
cdr3_aa: CSARGPRDRGDTDTQYF
cdr3_nt: TGCAGTGCTAGGGGCCCTCGGGACAGGGGGGACACAGATACGCAGTATTTT

j_call: TRBJ1-2
clone_size: NA
v_call: TRBV6-2/TRBV6-3
d_call: NA
cdr3_aa: CASSPAGYGYTF
cdr3_nt: TGTGCCAGCAGCCCGGCTGGCTATGGCTACACCTTC

j_call: TRBJ2-1
clone_size: many
v_call: TRBV4-1
d_call: NA
cdr3_aa: CASSQPDSLSQYNEQFF
cdr3_nt: TGCGCCAGCAGCCAACCCGACAGTTTGAGTCAATACAATGAGCAGTTCTTC

j_call: TRBJ2-3
clone_size: few
v_call: TRBV6-2/TRBV6-3
d_call: NA
cdr3_aa: CASSYPSDRTSYF
cdr3_nt: TGTGCCAGCAGTTATCCCTCCGACCGGACGTCGTATTTT

j_call: TRBJ2-1
clone_size: NA
v_call: TRBV4-1
d_call: TRBD1
cdr3_aa: CASSQDPGQGRYEQFF
cdr3_nt: TGCGCCAGCAGCCAAGATCCGGGACAGGGGAGGTATGAGCAGTTCTTC

j_call: TRBJ2-5
clone_size: many
v_call: TRBV28
d_call: NA
cdr3_aa: CASSLPQGRETQYF
cdr3_nt: TGTGCCAGCAGTTTACCCCAGGGCCGAGAGACCCAGTACTTC

j_call: TRBJ2-5
clone_size: many
v_call: TRBV15
d_call: NA
cdr3_aa: CATSSQQETQYF
cdr3_nt: TGTGCCACCAGCAGCCAGCAAGAGACCCAGTACTTC

j_call: TRBJ2-5
clone_size: few
v_call: TRBV20-1
d_call: NA
cdr3_aa: CSARGGLSLSETQYF
cdr3_nt: TGCAGTGCTAGAGGGGGGCTCTCTTTAAGCGAGACCCAGTACTTC

j_call: TRBJ2-7
clone_size: few
v_call: TRBV7-6
d_call: NA
cdr3_aa: CASSSGYGRYRTYEQYF
cdr3_nt: TGTGCCAGCAGCTCCGGATATGGACGGTATCGGACCTACGAGCAGTACTTC

j_call: TRBJ1-2
clone_size: NA
v_call: TRBV6-1
d_call: TRBD1
cdr3_aa: CASRPGQAFYGYTF
cdr3_nt: TGTGCCAGCAGACCGGGACAGGCTTTTTATGGCTACACCTTC

j_call: TRBJ2-1
clone_size: many
v_call: TRBV28
d_call: NA
cdr3_aa: CASSGAGRYNEQFF
cdr3_nt: TGTGCCAGCAGTGGGGCAGGGCGATACAATGAGCAGTTCTTC

j_call: TRBJ2-1
clone_size: many
v_call: TRBV20-1
d_call: TRBD2
cdr3_aa: CSANQLAGGPGEQFF
cdr3_nt: TGCAGTGCCAACCAACTAGCGGGGGGGCCGGGAGAGCAGTTCTTC